This T cell receptor beta chain was identified in a study of blood T cells in healthy people across ages. In the study overall: Capture by template switching was about one barcoded beta molecule per two T cells.

Concerning this clonotype itself: A junction boundary mismatches the germline segment, possibly from a read error.

Germline assignment: CDR1 DFQATT and CDR2 SNEGSKA (reference sequence). This CDR3 is built from 15 residues. A second PCR of roughly 7 to 11 cycles used a sample-barcoded 5' primer and a J-beta primer mix. TCRdb ran MiXCR on the 5' RACE reads and lists one entry per CDR3 protein. Of hundreds of thousands of distinct CDR3 sequences listed, approximately 52% are singletons. The chain combines TRBV20-1 with TRBJ2-7; D may match TRBD1 or TRBD2 (6 bases each). Sequencing used blood. The TCR originated in a woman of 80 years or more in good health. The chain's CDR3 is CSAGPGGGYSYERYF. In DNA form, the CDR3 reads TGCAGTGCTGGACCCGGAGGGGGGTACTCCTACGAGCGGTACTTC.